One sample yielded the 18 T cell receptor beta chains listed below, sequenced in a study of T cell responses to AZD1222 COVID-19 vaccine. Measured with immunoSEQ multiplex PCR; TCRdb has only the in-frame clones, and not every one. Of some 130,000 clones in the sample, approximately 80% are singletons; the top ten hold over 4%. The input for sequencing was peripheral blood, taken on day 0 of AZD1222 vaccination. Receptors originate from an adult in good health.

The chain combines TRBV19 with TRBJ2-3, with D perhaps matching TRBD2 (5 bases). Trimming pared 3 bases from V and 12 bases from J, leaving 16 bases between. Germline CDR1 LNHDA, CDR2 SQIVND (reference sequence). The CDR3 contains 13 residues. CDR3 residues: CASSMRDLAKQYF. The CDR3 DNA is TGTGCCAGTAGTATGAGGGATCTAGCAAAACAGTATTTT.

The chain links TRBV7-8 to TRBJ2-1, with 9 bases lining up with TRBD1. CDR3 length: 17 amino acids. Germline CDR1 is SGHVS and CDR2 is FQNEAQ. V gave up 5 bases and J gave up 7 bases; unmatched junction bases: 15. In DNA, the CDR3 is TGTGCCAGCAGCCGCACCGGACAGGGGATGTTTGTGAATGAGCAGTTCTTC. This sequence encodes CASSRTGQGMFVNEQFF.

The genes are TRBV7-9 and TRBJ1-3; D is uncertain. Trimming removed 1 base from V and 0 bases from J, with 7 bases in between. Per germline, CDR1 SEHNR and CDR2 FQNEAQ (reference sequence). The CDR3 loop spans 15 amino acids. The DNA for the CDR3 is TGTGCCAGCAGCTTAGGCCTGAGCTCTGGAAACACCATATATTTT. Protein product: CASSLGLSSGNTIYF.

This clone was seen just once. The chain recombines TRBV5-1 with TRBJ1-4; D may be TRBD1 (6 bases). This CDR3 region has 14 residues. Germline V gene sequence: CDR1 SGHRS, CDR2 YFSETQ. Trimming left V 3 bases short and J 4 bases short, with 10 bases between. CDR3 residues: CASSSGAVNEKLFF. The CDR3 DNA reads TGCGCCAGCAGCTCGGGGGCAGTTAATGAAAAACTGTTTTTT.

This clone turned up a few times. The J gene is TRBJ2-5, the V gene TRBV30, with D perhaps matching TRBD1 or TRBD2 (6 bases each). V lost 1 base and J lost 1, with 13 bases in between. The CDR3 runs to 15 residues. Germline-derived CDR1 and CDR2 are GTSNPN and SVGIG (reference sequence). CDR3 sequence reads: CAWSGRGLGQETQYF. The CDR3 DNA is TGTGCCTGGAGTGGACGGGGGCTCGGCCAAGAGACCCAGTACTTC. Together with reference TRBV30 and TRBJ2-5, the CDR3 gives the full variable domain: SQTIHQWPATLVQPVGSPLSLECTVEGTSNPNLYWYRQAAGRGLQLLFYSVGIGQISSEVPQNLSASRPQDRQFILSSKKLLLSDSGFYLCAWSGRGLGQETQYFGPGTRLLVL.

J is TRBJ2-3 and V is TRBV29-1; 7 bases fit TRBD1. Germline V gene data show CDR1 as SQVTM and CDR2 as ANQGSEA. V was pared by 8 bases and J by 2 bases, with 10 bases of the junction left unmatched. The CDR3 spans 14 residues. The DNA of the CDR3 is TGCAGCAGCAGGGGGATAGGGATCACAGATACGCAGTATTTT. Translated, it gives CSSRGIGITDTQYF.

This clone was detected a few times. The chain combines TRBV3-1 (or the pseudogene TRBV3-2) with TRBJ1-2; D not certain. The V gene lost 1 base and the J gene lost 4 bases, with 7 bases spanning the gap. CDR3 length equals 13 residues. Germline assignment: CDR1 LGHDT and CDR2 YNNKEL (reference sequence). CDR3 DNA: TGTGCCAGCAGCCAAGTGATTAGCTATGGCTACACCTTC. It is translated as CASSQVISYGYTF.

This sequence joins TRBV7-9 and TRBJ1-5; 8 bases fit TRBD1. Germline V gene data show CDR1 as SEHNR and CDR2 as FQNEAQ (reference sequence). This CDR3 spans 15 amino acids. The V gene end was trimmed by 3 bases and the J gene end by 6 bases; junction bases not matched to a gene: 7. CDR3 protein: CASSFDRGRIQPQHF. CDR3 in DNA: TGTGCCAGCAGCTTCGACAGGGGAAGGATTCAGCCCCAGCATTTT. The complete variable domain, with remaining parts taken from reference TRBV7-9 and TRBJ1-5, reads DTGVSQNPRHKITKRGQNVTFRCDPISEHNRLYWYRQTLGQGPEFLTYFQNEAQLEKSRLLSDRFSAERPKGSFSTLEIQRTEQGDSAMYLCASSFDRGRIQPQHFGDGTRLSIL.

The chain is built from TRBV25-1 and TRBJ1-3, with D possibly being TRBD1 (6 bases). The CDR3 covers 15 residues. Trimming took off 1 base at V and 0 bases at J, with 7 bases between the two ends. Germline CDR1 is MGHDK and CDR2 is SYGVNS. The CDR3 spells CASSELGASGNTIYF. The CDR3, as DNA: TGTGCCAGCAGTGAATTGGGGGCCTCTGGAAACACCATATATTTT.

This clone was picked up one time. J is TRBJ1-4 and V is TRBV7-9; 9 bases agree with TRBD1. Germline V lookup: CDR1 SEHNR, CDR2 FQNEAQ (reference sequence). The CDR3 totals 16 residues. V trimming: 5 bases; J trimming: 8 bases; junction bases outside the gene matches: 12. The CDR3 DNA reads as TGTGCCAGCAGCCATGGAGTAGGGACAGGGACGGAAAAACTGTTTTTT. Translating gives CASSHGVGTGTEKLFF. Full variable domain (remainder filled in from reference TRBV7-9 and TRBJ1-4): DTGVSQNPRHKITKRGQNVTFRCDPISEHNRLYWYRQTLGQGPEFLTYFQNEAQLEKSRLLSDRFSAERPKGSFSTLEIQRTEQGDSAMYLCASSHGVGTGTEKLFFGSGTQLSVL.

DNA for the CDR3: TGTGCCAGCACACGCCTGACGAGCCAGCCCCAGCATTTT. It encodes CASTRLTSQPQHF. The chain carries TRBV28 and TRBJ1-5; D gene uncertain. V lost 7 bases and J 7 bases, leaving 14 bases between the germline ends. The germline V gene encodes CDR1 MDHEN and CDR2 SYDVKM. The CDR3 loop spans 13 amino acids.

This chain links TRBV25-1 with TRBJ2-7; D not resolved. There are 11 residues in the CDR3. V lost 6 bases to trimming and J lost 8 bases, with 11 bases between them. Germline loops: CDR1 MGHDK, CDR2 SYGVNS. DNA of the CDR3: TGTGCCAGCAGATTAGGTCATCAGCAGTACTTC. It yields the protein CASRLGHQQYF.

This chain's CDR3 is CASRQGVANNQPQHF. CDR3 sequence (DNA): TGTGCCAGCAGACAGGGGGTTGCGAACAATCAGCCCCAGCATTTT. The genes are TRBV6-6 and TRBJ1-5; 8 nucleotides line up with TRBD1. V dropped 6 bases and J dropped 3; count of bases not matched to a gene: 7. Germline V gene lookup returns CDR1 MNHNY and CDR2 SVGAGI (reference sequence). This CDR3 is 15 amino acids long.

Only a few counts were recorded for this clone. V is TRBV15 and J is TRBJ1-5; D is possibly TRBD1 (5 bases). The CDR3 covers 16 residues. The ends were cut back, 1 base at V and 4 bases at J, with 14 bases in the middle. Germline V lookup: CDR1 LNHNV, CDR2 YYDKDF (reference sequence). In nucleotides, the CDR3 is TGTGCCACCAGCAGAGGGGGCAGCCGAGCAAATCAGCCCCAGCATTTT. It translates to CATSRGGSRANQPQHF.

V usage is TRBV6-1 and J usage is TRBJ2-1, with D possibly being TRBD2 (5 bases). V lost 3 bases and J lost 6, with 21 bases in between. CDR1 and CDR2 (germline): MNHNS, SASEGT. This CDR3 has 17 amino acids. The CDR3 DNA is TGTGCCAGCAGTGATCGGGGTCTGTCTAGAGTAGGCAATGAGCAGTTCTTC. It codes for CASSDRGLSRVGNEQFF.

J is TRBJ1-4 and V is TRBV12-3 or TRBV12-4, with D uncertain. The CDR3 contains 11 residues. Trimming pared 5 bases from V and 13 bases from J, leaving 11 bases between. The chain's CDR3 is CASSAGWGLFF. CDR3 DNA: TGTGCCAGCAGTGCTGGGTGGGGACTGTTTTTT.

The chain employs TRBV21-1 and TRBJ1-2; TRBD1 is the table's D call, not checked against the DNA. TRBV21-1 is deemed a pseudogene. The CDR3 extends over 15 amino acids. The CDR3 DNA follows: TGTGCCAGCAGCAAAGTGGTAGGGGCAGTAAGTGGCTACACCTTC. Protein product: CASSKVVGAVSGYTF.

The rearrangement uses TRBV28 and TRBJ1-6, with 8 bases aligning to TRBD1. CDR1 MDHEN and CDR2 SYDVKM come from the germline V gene. With 5 bases clipped from V and 7 bases from J, the junction kept 13 bases outside the gene matches. The CDR3 sequence is 17 residues long. Here the CDR3 DNA reads TGTGCCAGCAGTACCCCGGGCAGGGGGCATCGCAATTCACCCCTCCACTTT. Translating gives CASSTPGRGHRNSPLHF.